This T cell receptor (beta chain) appears in the sequencing data of a study of regulatory T cells in long-lasting Graves disease. Overall study context: Positivity for TSH receptor antibodies plus over 5 years of antithyroid drugs meant persistent Graves' disease.

Losses at the gene ends were 4 bases for V and 6 bases for J; bases not matched to a gene: 7. The CDR3 has 14 amino acids. Building of the TCR beta libraries involved iRepertoire HTBI primers and Arm-PCR of CDR3 regions. MiXCR was run by TCRdb on the multiplex PCR reads, yielding one entry per CDR3 protein. The data show hundreds of thousands of distinct CDR3 sequences, approximately 21% seen once. Time point of the sample: persistent/refractory GD, antithyroid drugs over 5 years with positive TRAb. The TCR library was prepared using RNA isolated from PBMCs. American Thyroid Association guidelines defined Graves' disease diagnosis. A few counts support this clonotype. Its antigen is not known. Whole-study results and caveats: TRBV28, TRBJ1-2 and TRBJ2-5 emerged as the favored segments in persistent disease.

The chain couples TRBV12-3 or TRBV12-4 to TRBJ2-7, with 9 nucleotides matching TRBD2. The material sequenced was peripheral blood mononuclear cells (PBMCs), taken when the disease was refractory, from a patient treated with antithyroid drugs. The TCR originated in a female donor with Graves disease. CDR3 amino acids: CASSSRGGGGEQYF. CDR3 sequence (DNA): TGTGCCAGCAGTTCCCGCGGGGGGGGGGGCGAGCAGTACTTC.